This record covers a single T cell receptor beta chain. V was trimmed by 6 bases and J by 0 bases, leaving 9 bases between them. CDR1 ENHRY and CDR2 SYGVKD come from the germline V gene. The CDR3 spans 13 residues. Measured with immunoSEQ multiplex PCR; TCRdb has only the in-frame clones, and not every one. The sample lists about 99,000 clones, 75% to 90% occurring once. The data stem from a study of blood T cell repertoires in COVID-19. The sequencing input was peripheral blood. This chain connects TRBV10-3 to TRBJ2-7, with a possible D match to TRBD1 (5 bases). The sequence was obtained from a human donor in a cohort sampled during active or convalescent COVID-19. CDR3 bases: TGTGCCATCAGCCCGACAGCCTCCTACGAGCAGTACTTC. Its translation is CAISPTASYEQYF.